This T cell receptor beta chain was profiled in a study of blood T cells in healthy people across ages. The CDR3 spans 12 residues. Germline loops: CDR1 SQVTM, CDR2 ANQGSEA. The germline V and J ends were trimmed by 4 bases and 0 bases, with 7 bases remaining between them. On this clonotype itself: Its target is unknown.

Primers used in a second PCR of roughly 6 to 12 cycles were a sample-barcoded 5' primer and a J-beta primer mix. TCRdb fed the 5' RACE reads into MiXCR, producing one record per CDR3 protein. The table has about 1.8 million distinct CDR3 sequences, just under 50% seen once. Study outcomes and limitations: One million T cells yielded diversity estimates that were considered underestimates. Naive T cell percentage showed a strong correlation with the diversity of TCR beta. Fewer expanded clones and more diversity marked long-lived versus aged donors.

The receptor was isolated from a woman aged 40-49 years in good health. The sequenced sample was blood. The chain links TRBV29-1 to TRBJ2-7, with no clear D. In DNA form, the CDR3 reads TGCAGCGTTGTTCTCAACTCCTACGAGCAGTACTTC. Translated: CSVVLNSYEQYF.